The sequence of this T cell receptor beta chain was determined in a study of blood T cell repertoires in COVID-19. Across the study: T cells, B-cell-depleted T cells, or PBMCs provided the cDNA or gDNA that served as material.

The V gene's germline CDR1 is SGHVS and CDR2 FNYEAQ. The ends were cut back, 0 bases at V and 3 bases at J, with 5 bases in the middle. CDR3 length: 13 amino acids. In the source study's methods: By means of reference gene primer amplification, nucleated cell counts were estimated. TCRdb's copy holds only in-frame clones and misses some; the assay was immunoSEQ multiplex PCR. V and J calls and clone size are those listed in that table; D and trimming were worked out from the DNA. This sample has over 50,000 clones, with 60% to 80% found just once. The chain has TRBV7-6 and TRBJ1-1; no definite D call. This sequence originates from a man older than 75 with active or convalescent COVID-19. Sequences were obtained from peripheral blood. The CDR3 DNA reads TGTGCCAGCAGCTTAGCGACTTACACTGAAGCTTTCTTT. This sequence encodes CASSLATYTEAFF.